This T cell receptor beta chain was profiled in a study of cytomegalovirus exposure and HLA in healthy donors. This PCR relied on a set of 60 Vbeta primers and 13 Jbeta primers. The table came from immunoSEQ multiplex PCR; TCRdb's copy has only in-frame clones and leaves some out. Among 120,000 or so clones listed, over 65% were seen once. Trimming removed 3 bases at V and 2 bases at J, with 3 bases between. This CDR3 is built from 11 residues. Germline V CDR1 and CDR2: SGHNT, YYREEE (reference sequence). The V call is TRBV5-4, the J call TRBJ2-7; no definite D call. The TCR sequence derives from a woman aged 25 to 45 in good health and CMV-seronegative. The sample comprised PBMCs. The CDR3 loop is CASSSTYEQYF. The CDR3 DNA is TGTGCCAGCAGCTCTACCTACGAGCAGTACTTC.